This T cell receptor (beta chain) was identified during a study of shared clonotypes between healthy human individuals. CDR1 is SGHTA and CDR2 is FQGTGA in the germline V gene. This CDR3 spans 15 amino acids. V was cut by 0 bases and J by 7 bases, with 12 bases left in between. The table came from immunoSEQ multiplex PCR; TCRdb's copy has only in-frame clones and leaves some out. The sample shows roughly 480,000 clones, approximately 79% of them seen only once. The sequenced material came from PBMCs. The receptor was isolated from a woman between 40 and 55 years old in good health. Some clones in this sample may be carry-over from other donors' samples. The chain links TRBV7-3 to TRBJ2-2, with D unclear. The CDR3 spells CASSLTEGRRGELFF. The DNA for the CDR3 is TGTGCCAGCAGCTTAACTGAAGGACGGCGCGGGGAGCTGTTTTTT. Full variable domain (remainder filled in from reference TRBV7-3 and TRBJ2-2): GAGVSQTPSNKVTEKGKYVELRCDPISGHTALYWYRQSLGQGPEFLIYFQGTGAADDSGLPNDRFFAVRPEGSVSTLKIQRTERGDSAVYLCASSLTEGRRGELFFGEGSRLTVL.